This T cell receptor beta chain was captured in a study of Ad26.COV2.S vaccination and SARS-CoV-2 variants. Study overall: As a participant in COV1001, the donor was in the Ad26.COV2.S trial arm.

Treatment: over 15 received Ad26.COV2.S at low or high dose, single or two shots; 5 received placebo; per-sample allocation not given. All samples were drawn on day 63, counting from the first vaccine or placebo injection. An adult aged 18-55 years in Boston served as the donor. Study findings and constraints: Substantial breadth in spike-specific CD8+ and CD4+ T cell responses was reportedly seen after vaccination.

Sequenced by immunoSEQ multiplex PCR; TCRdb stores in-frame clones only, minus some. Here the sample spans about 350,000 clones, around 89% being singletons. Points on this clone: The target antigen is unknown.

The specimen comprised peripheral blood, sampled in a trial of Ad26.COV2.S vaccine versus placebo. The TCR sequence derives from a person between 18 and 65 years old who received the Ad26.COV2.S COVID-19 vaccine or a placebo.

For the CDR3, the DNA is TGTGCCAGTAGTATACAGGTTACTCAAGAGACCCAGTACTTC. Translated: CASSIQVTQETQYF. The V and J genes are TRBV19 and TRBJ2-5; D not certain. The CDR3 consists of 14 residues. V was cut by 2 bases and J by 2 bases, with 9 bases left in between. CDR1 LNHDA and CDR2 SQIVND come from the germline V gene (reference sequence).